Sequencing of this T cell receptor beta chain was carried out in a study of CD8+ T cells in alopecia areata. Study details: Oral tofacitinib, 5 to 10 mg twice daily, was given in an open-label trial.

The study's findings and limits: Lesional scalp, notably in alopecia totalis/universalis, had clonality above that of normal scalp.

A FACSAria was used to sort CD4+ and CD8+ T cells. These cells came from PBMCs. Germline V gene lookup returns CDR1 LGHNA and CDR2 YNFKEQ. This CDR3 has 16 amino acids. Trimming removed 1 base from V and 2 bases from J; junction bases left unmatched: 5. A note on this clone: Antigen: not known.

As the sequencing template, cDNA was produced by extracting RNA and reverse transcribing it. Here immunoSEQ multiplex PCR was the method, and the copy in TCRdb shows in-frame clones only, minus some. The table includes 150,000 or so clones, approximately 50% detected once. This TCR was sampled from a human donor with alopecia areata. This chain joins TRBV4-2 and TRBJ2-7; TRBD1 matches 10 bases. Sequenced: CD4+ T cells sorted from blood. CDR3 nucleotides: TGTGCCAGCAGCCAAGCCGGGACAGGGGACACCTACGAGCAGTACTTC. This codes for CASSQAGTGDTYEQYF.